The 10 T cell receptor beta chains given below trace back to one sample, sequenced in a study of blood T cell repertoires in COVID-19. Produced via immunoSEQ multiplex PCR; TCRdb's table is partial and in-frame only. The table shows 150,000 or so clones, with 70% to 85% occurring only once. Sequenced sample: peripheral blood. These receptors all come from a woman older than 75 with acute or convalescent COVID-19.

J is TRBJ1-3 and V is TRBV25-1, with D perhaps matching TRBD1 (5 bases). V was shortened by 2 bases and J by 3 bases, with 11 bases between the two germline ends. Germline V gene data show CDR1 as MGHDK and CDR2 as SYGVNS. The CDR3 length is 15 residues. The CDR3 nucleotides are TGTGCCAGCAGTGAACTGTCGGGGGTTGGAAACACCATATATTTT. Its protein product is CASSELSGVGNTIYF.

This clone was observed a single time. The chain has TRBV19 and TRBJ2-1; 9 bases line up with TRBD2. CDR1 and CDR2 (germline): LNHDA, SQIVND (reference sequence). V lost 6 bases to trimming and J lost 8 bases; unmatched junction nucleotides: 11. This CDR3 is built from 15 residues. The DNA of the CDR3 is TGTGCCAGTAGCCCTTTGCGGGGGGGCCAGGATGAGCAGTTCTTC. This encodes CASSPLRGGQDEQFF.

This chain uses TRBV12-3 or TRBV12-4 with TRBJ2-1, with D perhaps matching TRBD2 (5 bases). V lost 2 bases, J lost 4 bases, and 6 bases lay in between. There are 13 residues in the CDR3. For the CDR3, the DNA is TGTGCCAGCAGTTTACGGGGTTACAATGAGCAGTTCTTC. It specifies CASSLRGYNEQFF.

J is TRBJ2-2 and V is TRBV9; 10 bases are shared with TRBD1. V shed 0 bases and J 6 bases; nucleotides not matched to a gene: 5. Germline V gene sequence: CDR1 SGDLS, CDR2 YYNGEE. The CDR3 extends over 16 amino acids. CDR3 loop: CASSVVGTGVAGELFF. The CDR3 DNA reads TGTGCCAGCAGCGTAGTTGGGACAGGGGTTGCCGGGGAGCTGTTTTTT.

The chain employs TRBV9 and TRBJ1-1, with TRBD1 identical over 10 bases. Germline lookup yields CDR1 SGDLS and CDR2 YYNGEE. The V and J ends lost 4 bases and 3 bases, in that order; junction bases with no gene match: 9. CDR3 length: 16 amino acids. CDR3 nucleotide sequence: TGTGCCAGCAGCATGAACCCCGGGACAGGGGACACTGAAGCTTTCTTT. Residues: CASSMNPGTGDTEAFF.

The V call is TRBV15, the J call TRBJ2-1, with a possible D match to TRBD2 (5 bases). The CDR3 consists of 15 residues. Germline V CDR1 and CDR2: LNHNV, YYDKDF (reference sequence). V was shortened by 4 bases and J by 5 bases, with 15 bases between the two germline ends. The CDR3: CATSIYLGGNNEQFF. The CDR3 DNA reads TGTGCCACCAGCATTTATCTAGGAGGAAACAATGAGCAGTTCTTC.

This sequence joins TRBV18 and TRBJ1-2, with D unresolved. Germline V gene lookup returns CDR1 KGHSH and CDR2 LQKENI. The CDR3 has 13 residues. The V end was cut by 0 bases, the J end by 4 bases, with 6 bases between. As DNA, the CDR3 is TGTGCCAGCTCACCACCGAGGCCCTATGGCTACACCTTC. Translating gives CASSPPRPYGYTF.

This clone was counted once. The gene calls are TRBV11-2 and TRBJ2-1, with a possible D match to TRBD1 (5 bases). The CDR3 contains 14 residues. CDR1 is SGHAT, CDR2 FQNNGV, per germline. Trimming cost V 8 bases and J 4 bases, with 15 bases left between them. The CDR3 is CASLRQLGYNEQFF. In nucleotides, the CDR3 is TGTGCCAGCCTTAGACAGCTGGGTTACAATGAGCAGTTCTTC.

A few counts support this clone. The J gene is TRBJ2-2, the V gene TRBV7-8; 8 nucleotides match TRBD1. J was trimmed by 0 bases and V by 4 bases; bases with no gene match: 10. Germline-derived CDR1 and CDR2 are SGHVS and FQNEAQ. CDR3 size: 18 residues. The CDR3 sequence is CASSSWGGQGPNTGELFF. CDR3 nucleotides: TGTGCCAGCAGCTCCTGGGGCGGACAGGGACCGAACACCGGGGAGCTGTTTTTT.

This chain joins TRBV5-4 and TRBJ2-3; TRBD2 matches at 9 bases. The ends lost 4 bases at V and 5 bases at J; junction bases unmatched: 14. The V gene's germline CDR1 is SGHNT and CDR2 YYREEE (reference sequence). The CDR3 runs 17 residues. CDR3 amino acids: CASSLQEIAGAGDTQYF. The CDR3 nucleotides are TGTGCCAGCAGCCTACAAGAGATAGCGGGGGCGGGAGATACGCAGTATTTT.